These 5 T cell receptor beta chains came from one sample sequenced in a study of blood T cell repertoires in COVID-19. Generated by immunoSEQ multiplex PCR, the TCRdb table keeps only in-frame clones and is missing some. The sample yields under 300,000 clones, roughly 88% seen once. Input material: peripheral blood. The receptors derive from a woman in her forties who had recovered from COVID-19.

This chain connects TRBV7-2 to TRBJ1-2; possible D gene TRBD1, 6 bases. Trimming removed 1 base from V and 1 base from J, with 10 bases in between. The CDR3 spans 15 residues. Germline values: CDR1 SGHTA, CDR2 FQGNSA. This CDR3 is CASSLGQGINYGYTF. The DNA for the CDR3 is TGTGCCAGCAGCTTAGGGCAGGGGATTAACTATGGCTACACCTTC.

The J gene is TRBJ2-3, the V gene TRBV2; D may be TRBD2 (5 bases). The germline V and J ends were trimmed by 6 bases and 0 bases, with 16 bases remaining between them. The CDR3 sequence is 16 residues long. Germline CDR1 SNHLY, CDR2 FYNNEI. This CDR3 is CASRREGAASTDTQYF. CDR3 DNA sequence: TGTGCCAGCAGACGAGAGGGAGCCGCTAGCACAGATACGCAGTATTTT.

The CDR3 here is CASSLPPRGYGGIQYF. In nucleotides, the CDR3 is TGTGCCAGCAGCCTACCCCCCAGGGGATACGGAGGCATTCAGTACTTC. The chain links TRBV2 to TRBJ2-4, with D possibly matching TRBD1 (6 bases). V shed 6 bases and J shed 9 bases, with 24 bases lying between them. Germline V gene lookup returns CDR1 SNHLY and CDR2 FYNNEI. This CDR3 is built from 16 residues. Full variable domain (outside the CDR3, taken from reference TRBV2 and TRBJ2-4): EPEVTQTPSHQVTQMGQEVILRCVPISNHLYFYWYRQILGQKVEFLVSFYNNEISEKSEIFDDQFSVERPDGSNFTLKIRSTKLEDSAMYFCASSLPPRGYGGIQYFGAGTRLSVL.

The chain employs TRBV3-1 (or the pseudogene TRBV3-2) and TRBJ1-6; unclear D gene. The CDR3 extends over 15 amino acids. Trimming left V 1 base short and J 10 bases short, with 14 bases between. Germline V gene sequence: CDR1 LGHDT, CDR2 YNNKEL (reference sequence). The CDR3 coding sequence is TGTGCCAGCAGCCAAGTGTCTGGCAGTTGGTCACCCCTCCACTTT. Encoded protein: CASSQVSGSWSPLHF.

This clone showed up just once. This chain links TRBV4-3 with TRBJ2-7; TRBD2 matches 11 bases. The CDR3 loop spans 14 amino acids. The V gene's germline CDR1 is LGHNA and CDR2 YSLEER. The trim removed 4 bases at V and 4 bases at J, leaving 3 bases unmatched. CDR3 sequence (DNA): TGCGCCAGCAGCCCGACTAGCGGGGCTTACGAGCAGTACTTC. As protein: CASSPTSGAYEQYF.